One and the same sample provided the 12 T cell receptor beta chains below, sequenced in a study of T cell responses to AZD1222 COVID-19 vaccine. This table comes from immunoSEQ multiplex PCR, and its TCRdb copy is limited to in-frame clones, with some not included. The table includes about 170,000 clones, around nine tenths detected once. The source material was peripheral blood, sampled 28 days after the second AZD1222 dose. The receptors stem from an adult who received the AZD1222 COVID-19 vaccine.

A single count supports this clone. The chain is built from TRBV5-1 and TRBJ2-1; no firm D call. CDR3 length: 14 residues. CDR1 and CDR2 (germline): SGHRS, YFSETQ. V dropped 0 bases and J dropped 10 bases, with 14 bases sitting between them. CDR3 in amino acids: CASSLASSQGEQFF. As DNA, the CDR3 is TGCGCCAGCAGCTTGGCCTCGTCCCAAGGGGAGCAGTTCTTC. Full variable domain (remainder filled in from reference TRBV5-1 and TRBJ2-1): KAGVTQTPRYLIKTRGQQVTLSCSPISGHRSVSWYQQTPGQGLQFLFEYFSETQRNKGNFPGRFSGRQFSNSRSEMNVSTLELGDSALYLCASSLASSQGEQFFGPGTRLTVL.

V gene TRBV19 combines with J gene TRBJ1-5, with 9 bases lining up with TRBD1. The CDR3 is 15 residues long. The J segment lost 4 bases and the V segment lost 6 bases, leaving 7 bases of the junction unmatched. Germline CDR1 reads LNHDA; CDR2 reads SQIVND (reference sequence). In DNA, the CDR3 is TGTGCCAGTAGGGGGACAGGGACGGCGAATCAGCCCCAGCATTTT. Its protein product is CASRGTGTANQPQHF.

V and J are TRBV7-2 and TRBJ2-2, with no clear D. Trimming took off 1 base at V and 5 bases at J, with 8 bases between the two ends. This CDR3 is built from 14 residues. Germline CDR1 SGHTA, CDR2 FQGNSA. CDR3 nucleotides: TGTGCCAGCAGCTTAGGGCTTGGGACCGGGGAGCTGTTTTTT. It yields the protein CASSLGLGTGELFF. Based on the CDR3 plus reference TRBV7-2 and TRBJ2-2, the full variable domain is GAGVSQSPSNKVTEKGKDVELRCDPISGHTALYWYRQSLGQGLEFLIYFQGNSAPDKSGLPSDRFSAERTGGSVSTLTIQRTQQEDSAVYLCASSLGLGTGELFFGEGSRLTVL.

The rearrangement uses TRBV4-2 and TRBJ2-3; 12 nucleotides align to TRBD2. With 4 bases clipped from V and 3 bases from J, the junction kept 2 bases outside the gene matches. Germline CDR1 is LGHNA and CDR2 is YNFKEQ. The CDR3 sequence is 15 residues long. The CDR3 loop is CASSLGLAGTDTQYF. As DNA, the CDR3 is TGTGCCAGCAGCCTCGGACTAGCGGGGACAGATACGCAGTATTTT.

The chain combines TRBV4-2 with TRBJ2-2; 12 nucleotides agree with TRBD2. The V segment lost 1 base and the J segment 4 bases; nucleotides outside the gene matches: 4. CDR3 length: 17 residues. In germline, CDR1 is LGHNA, CDR2 YNFKEQ. CDR3 in DNA: TGTGCCAGCAGCCAAGCCCCGGGACTAGCGGGCACCGGGGAGCTGTTTTTT. It specifies CASSQAPGLAGTGELFF.

The chain is built from TRBV7-9 and TRBJ2-7; D possibly uses TRBD1 or TRBD2 (5 bases each). Germline CDR1 SEHNR, CDR2 FQNEAQ (reference sequence). This CDR3 has 16 amino acids. V shed 6 bases and J shed 1 base, with 19 bases lying between them. The CDR3 spells CASSFTPGTGSYEQYF. The CDR3 coding sequence is TGTGCCAGCAGTTTTACTCCCGGGACGGGATCCTACGAGCAGTACTTC.

The genes are TRBV6-5 and TRBJ1-1, with TRBD1 matching over 9 bases. Germline V lookup: CDR1 MNHEY, CDR2 SVGAGI. CDR3 size: 14 residues. V was clipped by 0 bases and J by 5 bases; unmatched bases: 1. The CDR3: CASSYSTGGTEAFF. The CDR3 DNA reads TGTGCCAGCAGTTACTCGACAGGGGGAACTGAAGCTTTCTTT.

V is TRBV19 and J is TRBJ1-1; TRBD1 might be the D (5 bases). The V end lost 5 bases, the J end lost 4 bases, and 17 bases lay between the germline ends. CDR3 length: 15 residues. Per the germline V gene, CDR1 is LNHDA and CDR2 is SQIVND (reference sequence). CDR3 nucleotides: TGTGCCAGTAGTGGGGGACTCCTATCCGGCACTGAAGCTTTCTTT. Encoded protein: CASSGGLLSGTEAFF.

The rearrangement links TRBV6-6 to TRBJ1-2; D not resolved. Germline V gene sequence: CDR1 MNHNY, CDR2 SVGAGI (reference sequence). V was shortened by 6 bases and J by 6 bases, with 8 bases between the two germline ends. CDR3 length: 11 amino acids. The CDR3 DNA follows: TGTGCCAGCAGCCCCAGTCATGGCTACACCTTC. Amino acid sequence: CASSPSHGYTF.

This clone showed up just a few times. CDR3 DNA: TGTGCCAGCTCACCACTGGGGAGCGGGACTGAAGCTTTCTTT. As protein: CASSPLGSGTEAFF. The chain has TRBV18 and TRBJ1-1; the D is unclear. CDR1 and CDR2 from the germline V gene are KGHSH and LQKENI. Trimming left V 1 base short and J 5 bases short, with 11 bases between. The CDR3 is 14 residues long.

V usage is TRBV12-3 or TRBV12-4 and J usage is TRBJ2-3; unclear D gene. The CDR3 length is 13 residues. Trimming left V 4 bases short and J 3 bases short, with 8 bases between. In DNA form, the CDR3 reads TGTGCCAGCAGTTCTTCCCGTACAGATACGCAGTATTTT. Translating gives CASSSSRTDTQYF.

A single count supports this clone. The chain employs TRBV19 and TRBJ1-2, with no clear D. This CDR3 has 16 amino acids. CDR1 LNHDA and CDR2 SQIVND come from the germline V gene (reference sequence). The V end lost 0 bases, the J end lost 6 bases, and 17 bases lay between the germline ends. CDR3: CASSIDRGAPLDGYTF. The CDR3 nucleotides read TGTGCCAGTAGTATAGATCGGGGAGCCCCCCTGGATGGCTACACCTTC.